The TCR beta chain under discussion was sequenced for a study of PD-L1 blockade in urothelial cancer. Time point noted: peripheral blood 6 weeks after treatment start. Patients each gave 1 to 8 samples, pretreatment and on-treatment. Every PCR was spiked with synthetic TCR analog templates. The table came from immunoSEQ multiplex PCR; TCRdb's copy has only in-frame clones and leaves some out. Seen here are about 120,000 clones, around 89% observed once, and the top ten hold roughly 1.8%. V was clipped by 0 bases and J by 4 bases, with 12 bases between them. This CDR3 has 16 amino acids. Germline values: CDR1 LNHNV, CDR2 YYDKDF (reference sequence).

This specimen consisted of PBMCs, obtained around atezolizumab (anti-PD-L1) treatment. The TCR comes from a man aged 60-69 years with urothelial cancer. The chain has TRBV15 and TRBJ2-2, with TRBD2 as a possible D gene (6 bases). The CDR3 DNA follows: TGTGCCACCAGCAGAGATTGGAGGGGCGTCACCGGGGAGCTGTTTTTT. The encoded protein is CATSRDWRGVTGELFF. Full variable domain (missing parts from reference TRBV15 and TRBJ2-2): DAMVIQNPRYQVTQFGKPVTLSCSQTLNHNVMYWYQQKSSQAPKLLFHYYDKDFNNEADTPDNFQSRRPNTSFCFLDIRSPGLGDTAMYLCATSRDWRGVTGELFFGEGSRLTVL.